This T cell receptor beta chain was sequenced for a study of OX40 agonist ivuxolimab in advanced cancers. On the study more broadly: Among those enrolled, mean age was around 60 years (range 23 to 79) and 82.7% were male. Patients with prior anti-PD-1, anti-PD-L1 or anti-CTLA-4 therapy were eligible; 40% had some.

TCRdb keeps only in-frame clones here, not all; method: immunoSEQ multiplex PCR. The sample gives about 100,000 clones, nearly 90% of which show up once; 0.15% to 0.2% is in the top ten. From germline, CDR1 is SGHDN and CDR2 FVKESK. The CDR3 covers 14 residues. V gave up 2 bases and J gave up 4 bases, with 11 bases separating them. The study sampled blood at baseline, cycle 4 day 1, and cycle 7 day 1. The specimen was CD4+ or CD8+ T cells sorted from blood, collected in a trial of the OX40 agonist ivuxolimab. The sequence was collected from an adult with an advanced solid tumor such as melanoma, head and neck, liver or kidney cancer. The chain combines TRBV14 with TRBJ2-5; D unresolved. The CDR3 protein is CASSQWPGGETQYF. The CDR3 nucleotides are TGTGCCAGCAGCCAATGGCCGGGTGGAGAGACCCAGTACTTC.